The present TCR beta chain was sequenced within a study of cytomegalovirus exposure and HLA in healthy donors. V lost 6 bases, J lost 3 bases, and 8 bases stayed unmatched. Germline V lookup: CDR1 LNHDA, CDR2 SQIVND (reference sequence). The CDR3 consists of 15 residues. The PCR ran on 60 Vbeta and 13 Jbeta primers. Profiling relied on immunoSEQ multiplex PCR, and the TCRdb table lists in-frame clones only, not all of them. The sample lists about 140,000 clones; about 76% were seen once. The V call is TRBV19, the J call TRBJ2-7; 10 bases are shared with TRBD1. The clonotype comes from a man aged 18-30 years in good health and CMV-seronegative. What was sequenced was PBMCs. This CDR3 reads CASRSGTGAHYEQYF. CDR3 coding DNA: TGTGCCAGTAGATCCGGGACAGGGGCCCACTACGAGCAGTACTTC.